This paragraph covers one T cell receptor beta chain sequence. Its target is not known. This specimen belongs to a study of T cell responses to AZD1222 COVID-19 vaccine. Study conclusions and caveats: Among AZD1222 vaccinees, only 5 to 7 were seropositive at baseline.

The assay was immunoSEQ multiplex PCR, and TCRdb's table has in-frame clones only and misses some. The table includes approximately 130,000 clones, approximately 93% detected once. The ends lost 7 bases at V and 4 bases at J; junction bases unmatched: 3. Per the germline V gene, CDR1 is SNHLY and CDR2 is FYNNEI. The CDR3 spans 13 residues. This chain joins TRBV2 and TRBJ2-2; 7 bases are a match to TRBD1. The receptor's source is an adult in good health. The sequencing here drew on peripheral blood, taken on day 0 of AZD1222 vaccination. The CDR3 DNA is TGTGCCAGCAACCGACAGGGCACCGGGGAGCTGTTTTTT. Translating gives CASNRQGTGELFF.